Listed below are T cell receptor beta chains from one sample, sequenced in a study of blood T cell repertoires in COVID-19. The data were produced by immunoSEQ multiplex PCR, yet TCRdb's version contains in-frame clones alone and is incomplete. Among approximately 60,000 clones, 85% to 90% were seen once, and the ten largest hold roughly 3%. Sequences were obtained from peripheral blood. The origin of the receptors is a man in his fifties or sixties with active COVID-19. Each CDR3 is given with its conserved first and last residue. Fields, in order: V gene, clone size, D gene, J gene, CDR3 protein, CDR3 DNA. A D gene is named only where the DNA matches it firmly. For some rows the clone size is stated as once, few or many, or as a class when expanded; others skip it.

TRBV19,NA,TRBD2,TRBJ2-3,CASLPAGRRDTQYF,TGTGCCAGCCTCCCCGCCGGGAGGAGAGATACGCAGTATTTT
TRBV29-1,few,NA,TRBJ1-2,CSAPGSNYGYTF,TGCAGCGCACCCGGGTCTAACTATGGCTACACCTTC
TRBV25-1,NA,TRBD1,TRBJ1-2,CASSEPRPQGGSYGYTF,TGTGCCAGCAGTGAACCCCGTCCACAAGGGGGCAGCTATGGCTACACCTTC
TRBV6-6,NA,TRBD1,TRBJ2-2,CASSPNTGASTGELFF,TGTGCCAGCAGTCCCAATACAGGGGCTAGCACCGGGGAGCTGTTTTTT
TRBV5-1,NA,NA,TRBJ2-2,CASTVDGEGGELFF,TGCGCCAGCACTGTGGACGGCGAGGGCGGGGAGCTGTTTTTT
TRBV30,NA,TRBD1,TRBJ1-2,CAWSVQGSYGYTF,TGTGCCTGGAGTGTACAGGGGTCCTATGGCTACACCTTC
TRBV5-8,NA,NA,TRBJ1-6,CASSLVPGSYNSPLHF,TGTGCCAGCAGCTTGGTGCCGGGCTCCTATAATTCACCCCTCCACTTT
TRBV6-6,NA,TRBD1,TRBJ1-3,CASSQLPGQGSGNTIYF,TGTGCCAGCAGTCAGCTACCGGGACAGGGCTCTGGAAACACCATATATTTT
TRBV2,NA,NA,TRBJ2-5,CASSEEGVGETQYF,TGTGCCAGCAGTGAGGAGGGAGTGGGAGAGACCCAGTACTTC
TRBV15,NA,NA,TRBJ1-4,CATSREPQGGEKLFF,TGTGCCACCAGCAGAGAGCCCCAGGGAGGAGAAAAACTGTTTTTT
TRBV7-8,NA,TRBD2,TRBJ2-1,CASSQRLGGYNEQFF,TGTGCCAGCAGCCAGAGGTTGGGGGGGTACAATGAGCAGTTCTTC
TRBV19,NA,NA,TRBJ1-6,CASSGRSYNSPLHF,TGTGCCAGTTCCGGGAGATCCTATAATTCACCCCTCCACTTT
TRBV9,NA,NA,TRBJ1-1,CASSVGGTRGSEAFF,TGTGCCAGCAGCGTAGGTGGCACCCGAGGTTCTGAAGCTTTCTTT
TRBV11-2,NA,TRBD1,TRBJ1-2,CASSWLRDSTNYGYTF,TGTGCCAGCAGCTGGCTCCGGGACAGCACTAACTATGGCTACACCTTC
TRBV2,NA,NA,TRBJ1-1,CASRQNMNTEAFF,TGTGCCAGTAGACAGAACATGAACACTGAAGCTTTCTTT
TRBV3-1/TRBV3-2,many,TRBD2,TRBJ2-2,CASSQEGLAGVLAGELFF,TGTGCCAGCAGCCAAGAGGGGCTAGCGGGAGTTTTAGCCGGGGAGCTGTTTTTT
TRBV19,NA,NA,TRBJ1-5,CASIPGGEGNQPQHF,TGTGCCAGTATCCCGGGAGGGGAAGGCAATCAGCCCCAGCATTTT
TRBV11-2,NA,NA,TRBJ2-5,CASSYRETQYF,TGTGCCAGCAGCTACAGGGAGACCCAGTACTTC
TRBV18,NA,NA,TRBJ1-1,CASSPGLNTEAFF,TGTGCCAGCTCTCCGGGATTGAACACTGAAGCTTTCTTT
TRBV7-7,NA,TRBD1,TRBJ2-2,CASSPAGGAGTGELFF,TGTGCCAGCAGCCCCGCAGGGGGCGCGGGGACCGGGGAGCTGTTTTTT
TRBV28,once,TRBD1,TRBJ1-2,CASSLGQVGYTF,TGTGCCAGCAGTTTAGGACAGGTTGGCTACACCTTC
TRBV5-5,few,NA,TRBJ2-1,CASSLAIGTQNEQFF,TGTGCCAGCAGCTTGGCTATCGGGACTCAAAATGAGCAGTTCTTC
TRBV19,NA,NA,TRBJ2-3,CASSGGSGGYTQYF,TGTGCCAGTAGTGGTGGCAGTGGGGGGTATACGCAGTATTTT
TRBV30,NA,TRBD1,TRBJ2-1,CAWSRGGTGSYNEQFF,TGTGCCTGGAGTAGGGGGGGGACAGGGTCCTACAATGAGCAGTTCTTC
TRBV7-2,NA,NA,TRBJ2-2,CASSPRWSLNTGELFF,TGTGCCAGCAGCCCCCGGTGGTCTTTGAACACCGGGGAGCTGTTTTTT
TRBV3-1/TRBV3-2,NA,NA,TRBJ2-5,CASSQRRGGSETQYF,TGTGCCAGCAGCCAACGACGAGGGGGTAGCGAGACCCAGTACTTC
TRBV7-6,NA,TRBD2,TRBJ2-7,CASSPGLAGSYEQYF,TGTGCCAGCAGCCCGGGACTAGCGGGCTCCTACGAGCAGTACTTC
TRBV7-2,NA,TRBD1,TRBJ1-2,CASSLGDRAGYGYTF,TGTGCCAGCAGCTTAGGGGACAGGGCTGGCTATGGCTACACCTTC
TRBV6-5,NA,TRBD1,TRBJ2-7,CASRGTGEPPYEQYF,TGTGCCAGCAGAGGGACAGGGGAACCTCCCTACGAGCAGTACTTC
TRBV6-6,NA,TRBD1,TRBJ1-2,CASSKGQGATGYTF,TGTGCCAGCAGTAAGGGACAGGGGGCGACTGGCTACACCTTC
TRBV2,NA,TRBD2,TRBJ2-3,CASSEAGGRTDTQYF,TGTGCCAGCAGTGAGGCGGGGGGGCGCACAGATACGCAGTATTTT
TRBV6-5,once,NA,TRBJ2-5,CASRDLRGGETQYF,TGTGCCAGCAGAGATTTAAGGGGTGGAGAGACCCAGTACTTC
TRBV2,NA,NA,TRBJ2-5,CASSFGRKTQYF,TGTGCCAGCAGTTTTGGGAGGAAGACCCAGTACTTC
TRBV4-3,NA,NA,TRBJ2-3,CASRSDGKSTDTQYF,TGCGCCAGCAGGTCGGACGGGAAAAGCACAGATACGCAGTATTTT
TRBV7-2,NA,TRBD1,TRBJ1-3,CASTRDRSSGNTIYF,TGTGCCAGCACCCGGGACAGGAGCTCTGGAAACACCATATATTTT
TRBV5-1,NA,TRBD2,TRBJ2-1,CASAPTSGANNEQFF,TGCGCCAGCGCCCCGACTAGCGGGGCAAACAATGAGCAGTTCTTC
TRBV10-3,NA,TRBD2,TRBJ2-2,CAISAMTSPGELFF,TGTGCCATCAGTGCCATGACTAGCCCCGGGGAGCTGTTTTTT
TRBV11-2,NA,TRBD1,TRBJ1-2,CASSLAGGYGYTF,TGTGCCAGCAGCTTAGCAGGGGGCTATGGCTACACCTTC
TRBV4-2,NA,NA,TRBJ2-7,CASSPSLGGYEQYF,TGTGCCAGCAGCCCCTCGCTAGGAGGCTACGAGCAGTACTTC
TRBV5-5,NA,TRBD1,TRBJ2-7,CASSAGGGTGTYEQYF,TGTGCCAGCAGCGCTGGTGGGGGGACAGGTACCTACGAGCAGTACTTC
TRBV5-5,NA,TRBD1,TRBJ2-7,CASSFDRGGYEQYF,TGTGCCAGCAGCTTTGACAGGGGAGGTTACGAGCAGTACTTC
TRBV7-3,NA,TRBD1,TRBJ2-7,CASSLEGAPSEQYF,TGTGCCAGCAGCTTAGAGGGGGCGCCGTCCGAGCAGTACTTC